The 16 T cell receptor beta chains below were found in one sample sequenced in a study of cytomegalovirus exposure and HLA in healthy donors. TCRdb keeps only in-frame clones here, not all; method: immunoSEQ multiplex PCR. The table has fewer than 200,000 clones, roughly 85% seen once. The sequenced sample consisted of PBMCs. The origin of the receptors is a man between 18 and 35 years old in good health and CMV-seropositive.

The chain employs TRBV10-3 and TRBJ2-1; TRBD2 aligns across 14 bases. V lost 3 bases to trimming and J lost 3 bases; unmatched junction nucleotides: 10. Germline CDR1 reads ENHRY; CDR2 reads SYGVKD. The CDR3 runs to 19 residues. This CDR3 reads CAISDIGTSGRAGYNEQFF. The CDR3 DNA reads TGTGCCATCAGTGATATCGGGACTAGCGGGAGAGCTGGCTACAATGAGCAGTTCTTC.

The chain links TRBV7-8 to TRBJ1-5; the D is unclear. CDR1 and CDR2 from the germline V gene are SGHVS and FQNEAQ. There are 14 residues in the CDR3. Trimming left V 5 bases short and J 6 bases short, with 14 bases between. CDR3 coding DNA: TGTGCCAGCAGCACGCGCGGAATTGGTCAGCCCCAGCATTTT. It specifies CASSTRGIGQPQHF. Filled out from reference TRBV7-8 and TRBJ1-5, the complete variable domain reads GAGVSQSPRYKVAKRGQDVALRCDPISGHVSLFWYQQALGQGPEFLTYFQNEAQLDKSGLPSDRFFAERPEGSVSTLKIQRTQQEDSAVYLCASSTRGIGQPQHFGDGTRLSIL.

The rearrangement uses TRBV6-5 and TRBJ2-1, with a possible D match to TRBD2 (6 bases). The V gene's germline CDR1 is MNHEY and CDR2 SVGAGI. V gave up 6 bases and J gave up 6 bases, with 12 bases separating them. CDR3 length equals 13 residues. The CDR3: CASREGGPNEQFF. The DNA for the CDR3 is TGTGCCAGCAGGGAGGGTGGGCCCAATGAGCAGTTCTTC.

The V call is TRBV25-1, the J call TRBJ1-4; D unresolved. Germline V gives CDR1 MGHDK, CDR2 SYGVNS. The CDR3 covers 16 residues. V was pared by 4 bases and J by 3 bases, with 15 bases between. The CDR3 region is CASSGSSPPANEKLFF. CDR3 DNA sequence: TGTGCCAGCAGTGGAAGTAGCCCGCCGGCTAATGAAAAACTGTTTTTT.

The V call is TRBV25-1, the J call TRBJ2-3; 9 bases map to TRBD1. CDR1 and CDR2 (germline): MGHDK, SYGVNS. The CDR3 sequence is 14 residues long. V lost 7 bases to trimming and J lost 3 bases; unmatched junction nucleotides: 5. The CDR3 region is CASIRTGDTDTQYF. DNA of the CDR3: TGTGCCAGCATAAGGACAGGGGATACAGATACGCAGTATTTT.

V and J are TRBV6-1 and TRBJ2-1; 9 bases line up with TRBD1. Germline CDR1 reads MNHNS; CDR2 reads SASEGT. With 2 bases clipped from V and 4 bases from J, the junction kept 6 bases outside the gene matches. The CDR3 runs 16 residues. The CDR3 reads CASSEFGGQGYNEQFF. DNA of the CDR3: TGTGCCAGCAGTGAATTTGGGGGACAGGGATACAATGAGCAGTTCTTC.

This chain connects TRBV7-2 to TRBJ2-5, with 14 bases matching TRBD2. The CDR3 loop spans 17 amino acids. Germline V gives CDR1 SGHTA, CDR2 FQGNSA. V lost 5 bases and J lost 2; bases outside the gene matches: 7. The CDR3 here is CASSPGLAGGTQETQYF. The CDR3 DNA is TGTGCCAGCAGCCCCGGACTAGCGGGGGGAACACAAGAGACCCAGTACTTC.

This clone has a single count. This sequence joins TRBV4-1 and TRBJ2-2; a weak D match, TRBD2 (6 bases). There are 20 residues in the CDR3. Between the trimmed V and J ends, which lost 2 bases and 5 bases, there was a span of 27 bases. Germline lookup yields CDR1 MGHRA and CDR2 YSYEKL. CDR3 DNA sequence: TGCGCCAGCAGCCAACGCTCAATGTGGGGGAGGCCGAATATGACCGGGGAGCTGTTTTTT. It yields the protein CASSQRSMWGRPNMTGELFF.

The V gene is TRBV27, the J gene TRBJ2-7, with TRBD2 matching over 11 bases. J lost 1 base, V lost 7 bases, and 6 bases had no gene match. The length of the CDR3 is 15 residues. Germline CDR1 reads MNHEY; CDR2 reads SMNVEV (reference sequence). CDR3 loop: CASTLAGGASYEQYF. CDR3 coding DNA: TGTGCCAGCACCCTAGCGGGAGGAGCATCCTACGAGCAGTACTTC.

V usage is TRBV7-9 and J usage is TRBJ2-7, with a possible D match to TRBD2 (6 bases). This CDR3 region has 14 residues. The germline V gene has CDR1 SEHNR and CDR2 FQNEAQ (reference sequence). Between the trimmed V and J ends, which lost 6 bases and 0 bases, there was a span of 12 bases. In DNA, the CDR3 is TGTGCCAGCAGAAGGGACTCCACCTCCTACGAGCAGTACTTC. It specifies CASRRDSTSYEQYF.

The chain carries TRBV30 and TRBJ1-1; no clear D. The CDR3 covers 11 residues. With 7 bases removed from V and 7 bases from J, the gap between germline ends came to 13 bases. The germline V gene encodes CDR1 GTSNPN and CDR2 SVGIG (reference sequence). The CDR3 DNA sequence: TGTGCCTCGTGGTTTGAGGGTGAAGCTTTCTTT. Amino acids: CASWFEGEAFF.

This clone was observed a few times. The chain combines TRBV27 with TRBJ2-2; TRBD1 aligns across 8 bases. Germline trimming cut 8 bases from V and 2 bases from J; bases unmatched to any gene: 1. Looked up from germline, CDR1 is MNHEY and CDR2 is SMNVEV (reference sequence). The CDR3 covers 13 residues. The CDR3 nucleotides read TGTGCCAGCGCAGGGGGCAACACCGGGGAGCTGTTTTTT. Amino acids: CASAGGNTGELFF.

V is TRBV7-9 and J is TRBJ2-5; D is unclear. This CDR3 spans 13 amino acids. V gave up 1 base and J gave up 3 bases, with 6 bases separating them. CDR1 is SEHNR, CDR2 FQNEAQ, per germline (reference sequence). DNA for the CDR3: TGTGCCAGCAGCTTAGGAGTCAAAGAGACCCAGTACTTC. As protein: CASSLGVKETQYF.

V gene TRBV15 combines with J gene TRBJ2-7; maybe TRBD2 (6 bases). Germline assignment: CDR1 LNHNV and CDR2 YYDKDF (reference sequence). V was clipped by 3 bases and J by 4 bases, with 16 bases between them. CDR3 length equals 15 residues. The CDR3 nucleotides read TGTGCCACCAGCAGTGGGACTGGAGCCCCGTACGAGCAGTACTTC. The encoded protein is CATSSGTGAPYEQYF.

The chain combines TRBV7-8 with TRBJ2-6; D perhaps matches TRBD1 (8 bases). This CDR3 has 21 amino acids. V dropped 2 bases and J dropped 5 bases, with 28 bases sitting between them. CDR1 and CDR2 from the germline V gene are SGHVS and FQNEAQ. The CDR3 loop reads CASSLTRSHRGGALRANVLTF. Written as DNA, the CDR3 is TGTGCCAGCAGCTTAACAAGAAGTCACAGGGGGGGAGCTCTTAGGGCCAACGTCCTGACTTTC.

The chain uses TRBV28 and TRBJ1-6; TRBD1 is a possible D gene (5 bases). The V end lost 2 bases, the J end lost 10 bases, and 15 bases lay between the germline ends. Germline V gene sequence: CDR1 MDHEN, CDR2 SYDVKM. The CDR3 totals 15 residues. CDR3 amino acids: CASSLARVVWSPLHF. CDR3 DNA sequence: TGTGCCAGCAGTTTAGCCAGGGTGGTGTGGTCACCCCTCCACTTT.